This T cell receptor (beta chain) was identified during a study of cytomegalovirus exposure and HLA in healthy donors (dated by TCRdb to 2016 to 2017). Regarding the research as a whole: A later analysis indicated that the 130 or so validation repertoires were generated on the platform also employed for the approximately 700 repertoires of the first cohort. The aim of the study was to test whether cataloging public T cell receptors could identify signatures of past pathogen exposure. Along with the approximately 650-subject first cohort, a separate validation cohort of over a hundred different subjects was used. To predict cytomegalovirus infection status, the study brought together high-throughput TCR immunosequencing, statistical association of individual TCRs with disease status, and machine learning. Overall study results and their limits: A later analysis lacked HLA typing for the validation cohort, so it scored co-occurrence in that cohort across all 120 or so repertoires. Cytomegalovirus status was reported to be diagnosed by the classifier with high specificity and sensitivity in both the original and validation cohorts. It was suggested by the authors that the approach could potentially be generalized to other disease states and immunological phenotypes. The study listed approximately 150 TCR beta chains as associated with cytomegalovirus. Of the cluster scores, about 94% were above 0 in a later analysis, which found that TCRs clustered in the first cohort also tended to co-occur in the approximately 110 validation repertoires. Most TCR sequences were seen in very few donors, while some public TCRs were found in many individuals. A few of the identified cytomegalovirus-associated TCR beta chains were confirmed in vitro to be specific for cytomegalovirus antigens.

Receptor amplification or capture employed the immunoSEQ multiplex PCR assay. The paper's data handling went like this. A statistical classification framework was developed to diagnose cytomegalovirus status using the catalog of TCR beta chain sequences. The source is immuneACCESS, and TCRdb retained only in-frame sequences with V and J called. Part of the clones is not carried over; for the studies checked, unresolved V genes explain less than half of this, and the remainder is unexplained. The V and J calls and the clone size are those of that table, but D and trimming were determined from the DNA. The sample includes roughly 60,000 clones, with about 94% observed a single time. Jointly, the top ten make up 2% to 2.5% of the sample. Separate from the roughly 630-subject first cohort, the validation cohort of more than 90 subjects was the group to which the donors belonged. With respect to this clone: It lacks a known antigen. No base quality information exists; no much larger clone differs at one position.

The sequenced sample was PBMCs. The receptor was isolated from a man between 18 and 29 years old in good health and CMV-seronegative.

The CDR3 sequence is CASSPSGANEQFF. The DNA reads as follows: TGTGCCAGCTCACCATCAGGGGCCAATGAGCAGTTCTTC. The sequence is built from TRBV18 and TRBJ2-1, and perhaps TRBD1 as D gene, on 6 matching bases. The CDR3 covers 13 residues, taking in both the cysteine and the phenylalanine. Kept here is only the CDR3 DNA, which spans 39 bases and is read in frame from base 1. The trim is 2 bases for V and 6 bases for J, with a gap of 8 bases between the germline ends. Based on the germline V gene, the CDR1 and CDR2 sequences are KGHSH and LQKENI.